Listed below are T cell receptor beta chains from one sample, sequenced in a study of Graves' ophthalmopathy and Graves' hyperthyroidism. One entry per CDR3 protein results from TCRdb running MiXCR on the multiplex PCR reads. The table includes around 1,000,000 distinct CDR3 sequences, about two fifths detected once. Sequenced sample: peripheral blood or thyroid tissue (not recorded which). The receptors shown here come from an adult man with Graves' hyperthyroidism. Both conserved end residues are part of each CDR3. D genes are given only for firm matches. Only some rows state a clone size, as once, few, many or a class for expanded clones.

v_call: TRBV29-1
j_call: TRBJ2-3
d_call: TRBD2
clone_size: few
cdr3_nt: TGCAGCGTCACCACTAGCGGGAGTGAGACAGATACGCAGTATTTT
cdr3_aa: CSVTTSGSETDTQYF

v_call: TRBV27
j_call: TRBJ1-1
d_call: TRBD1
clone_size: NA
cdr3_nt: TGTGCCAGCACCAGGGACAGGGGAAAGCGGGGCCCTGAAGCTTTCTTT
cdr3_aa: CASTRDRGKRGPEAFF

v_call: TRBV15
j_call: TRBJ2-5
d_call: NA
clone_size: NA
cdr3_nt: TGTGCCACCAGCAGACTGGGACTTTTCGAGGCCCAGTACTTC
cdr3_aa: CATSRLGLFEAQYF

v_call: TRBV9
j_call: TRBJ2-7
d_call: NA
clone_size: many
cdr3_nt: TGTGCCAGCAGCGTAGGCAGCGGACCCTACGAGCAGTACTTC
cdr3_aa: CASSVGSGPYEQYF

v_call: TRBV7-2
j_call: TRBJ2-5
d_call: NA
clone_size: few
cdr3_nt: TGTGCCAGCAGCCCTAGGGGGGTAAAGACCCAGTACTTC
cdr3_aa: CASSPRGVKTQYF

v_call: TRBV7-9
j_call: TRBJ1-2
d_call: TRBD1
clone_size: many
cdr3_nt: TGTGCCAGCAGATACCAGGGGGCCTATGGCTACACCTTC
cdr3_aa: CASRYQGAYGYTF

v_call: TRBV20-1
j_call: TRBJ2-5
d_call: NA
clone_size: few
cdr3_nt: TGCAGTGCTAATGGGGGGGGGCCGGTCAAGGGGGAGACCCAGTACTTC
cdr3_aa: CSANGGGPVKGETQYF

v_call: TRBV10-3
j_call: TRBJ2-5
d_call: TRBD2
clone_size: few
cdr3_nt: TGTGCCATCAGTGGGGGCCCCACTAGCGGGGGTTACCAAGAGACCCAGTACTTC
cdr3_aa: CAISGGPTSGGYQETQYF

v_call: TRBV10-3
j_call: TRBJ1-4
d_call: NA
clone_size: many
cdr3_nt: TGTGCCATCAGTGAGTCCCGTGCAACTAATGAAAAACTGTTTTTT
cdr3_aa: CAISESRATNEKLFF

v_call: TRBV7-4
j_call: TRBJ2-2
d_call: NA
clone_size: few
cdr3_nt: TGTGCCAGCAGCTTAGAGTCAGGACAGAACACCGGGGAGCTGTTTTTT
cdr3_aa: CASSLESGQNTGELFF

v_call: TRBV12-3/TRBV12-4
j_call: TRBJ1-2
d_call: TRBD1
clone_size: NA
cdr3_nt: TGTGCCAGCAGCTTCCTGGACAGGGTCCATGGCTACACCTTC
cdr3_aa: CASSFLDRVHGYTF

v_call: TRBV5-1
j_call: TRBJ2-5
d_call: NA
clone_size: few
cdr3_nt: TGCGCCAGCAGCTTGTCTGGTTCAGGGTACCAAGAGACCCAGTACTTC
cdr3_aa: CASSLSGSGYQETQYF

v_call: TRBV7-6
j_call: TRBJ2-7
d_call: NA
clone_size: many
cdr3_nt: TGTGCCAGCAGCTCAGGAGGGTCCCCCTACGAGCAGTACTTC
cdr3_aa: CASSSGGSPYEQYF

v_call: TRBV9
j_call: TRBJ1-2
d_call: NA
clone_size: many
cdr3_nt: TGTGCCAGCAGCGTTGCCTCGGGAATTCCCCCCTACTATGGCTACACCTTC
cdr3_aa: CASSVASGIPPYYGYTF

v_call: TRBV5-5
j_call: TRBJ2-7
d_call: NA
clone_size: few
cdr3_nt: TGTGCCAGCAGCTTGCGACAGGCAGGTGGGTTCACCCACGAGCAGTACTTC
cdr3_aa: CASSLRQAGGFTHEQYF